The clone carrying this T cell receptor (beta chain) is medium-sized within its sample. Its antigen is not known. These data originate in a study of T cell repertoires in cytomegalovirus infection. Germline V gene data show CDR1 as SGHVS and CDR2 as FNYEAQ. The V end was cut by 4 bases, the J end by 0 bases, with 12 bases between. The CDR3 sequence is 15 residues long. TCRdb reanalysed the reads using MiXCR and keeps one entry per CDR3 protein. The top ten clones hold 45% to 60% of a sample with about 150,000 distinct CDR3 sequences, more than 30% of them seen once. The receptor was isolated from a human donor in good health (CMV status not recorded). Some clones in this sample may be carry-over from other donors' samples. The chain joins TRBV7-6 to TRBJ1-1; TRBD1 is a possible D gene (5 bases). Sequences were derived from CD8+ T cells from cultured PBMCs, sampled from culture after CMV antigen stimulation. The CDR3 is CASSSTTVLNTEAFF. The CDR3 DNA sequence: TGTGCCAGCAGCTCGACGACAGTCCTGAACACTGAAGCTTTCTTT.